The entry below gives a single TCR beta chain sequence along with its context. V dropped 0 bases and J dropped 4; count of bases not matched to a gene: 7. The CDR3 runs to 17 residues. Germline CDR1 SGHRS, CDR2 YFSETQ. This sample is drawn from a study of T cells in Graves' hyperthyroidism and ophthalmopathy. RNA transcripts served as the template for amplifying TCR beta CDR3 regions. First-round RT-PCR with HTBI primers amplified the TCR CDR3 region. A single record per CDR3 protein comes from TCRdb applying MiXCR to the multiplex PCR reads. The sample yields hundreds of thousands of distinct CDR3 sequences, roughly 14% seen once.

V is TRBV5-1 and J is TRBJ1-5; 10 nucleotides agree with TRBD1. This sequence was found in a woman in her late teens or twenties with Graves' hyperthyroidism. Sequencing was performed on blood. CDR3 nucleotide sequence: TGCGCCAGCAGCTTGGGAGCGGGGACAGGGGTTAATCAGCCCCAGCATTTT. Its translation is CASSLGAGTGVNQPQHF.